Following are 17 T cell receptor beta chains from one sample sequenced in a study of cytomegalovirus exposure and HLA in healthy donors. Primers for the PCR totalled 60 Vbeta and 13 Jbeta. The data were produced by immunoSEQ multiplex PCR, yet TCRdb's version contains in-frame clones alone and is incomplete. Of roughly 130,000 clones in the sample, around 72% were seen once. Sequences were obtained from PBMCs. Receptor source: a man between 18 and 35 years old in good health and CMV-seropositive.

This sequence joins TRBV9 and TRBJ2-1; TRBD2 agrees at 9 bases. The junction had 7 bases not matched to a gene; V was cut back by 0 bases and J by 6 bases. The CDR3 runs to 16 residues. CDR1 and CDR2 (germline): SGDLS, YYNGEE. The CDR3 here is CASSVGPSGVSNEQFF. CDR3 bases: TGTGCCAGCAGCGTAGGCCCTAGCGGGGTGTCCAATGAGCAGTTCTTC.

This chain joins TRBV6-5 and TRBJ1-3; D ambiguous. V gave up 10 bases and J gave up 2 bases, with 15 bases separating them. There are 14 residues in the CDR3. Germline values: CDR1 MNHEY, CDR2 SVGAGI. In nucleotides, the CDR3 is TGTGCCACCCGGGAGGCCGGAGCTGGAAACACCATATATTTT. Its translation is CATREAGAGNTIYF.

The rearrangement links TRBV9 to TRBJ1-1, with 10 positions matching TRBD1. Germline assignment: CDR1 SGDLS and CDR2 YYNGEE. Germline trimming cut 4 bases from V and 6 bases from J; bases unmatched to any gene: 9. The CDR3 consists of 15 residues. The CDR3 loop reads CASSQPTGTGAEAFF. CDR3 sequence (DNA): TGTGCCAGCAGCCAACCTACCGGGACAGGGGCTGAAGCTTTCTTT.

The chain combines TRBV5-4 with TRBJ2-2; perhaps TRBD1 as D (5 bases). This CDR3 comprises 15 residues. V lost 1 base and J lost 2, with 9 bases in between. CDR1 is SGHNT and CDR2 is YYREEE in the germline V gene (reference sequence). CDR3 loop: CASSLIWGNTGELFF. CDR3 DNA sequence: TGTGCCAGCAGCTTGATCTGGGGCAACACCGGGGAGCTGTTTTTT.

The chain has TRBV7-9 and TRBJ1-2, with D tentatively TRBD1 (5 bases). Trimming cost V 5 bases and J 0 bases, with 13 bases left between them. The CDR3 consists of 15 residues. The germline gives CDR1 SEHNR, CDR2 FQNEAQ (reference sequence). CDR3 sequence reads: CASSLAGTPNYGYTF. The CDR3 DNA reads TGTGCCAGCAGCCTTGCCGGGACTCCTAACTATGGCTACACCTTC.

This clone was observed a single time. V gene TRBV13 combines with J gene TRBJ1-4; 7 bases align to TRBD1. The CDR3 totals 16 residues. Germline lookup yields CDR1 PRHDT and CDR2 FYEKMQ (reference sequence). The V gene end was trimmed by 5 bases and the J gene end by 3 bases; junction bases not matched to a gene: 9. The CDR3 DNA reads TGTGCCAGCAGCATTAGGGGGCGCGGTGCTAATGAAAAACTGTTTTTT. Amino acids: CASSIRGRGANEKLFF. Drawing the rest from reference TRBV13 and TRBJ1-4, the complete variable domain is AAGVIQSPRHLIKEKRETATLKCYPIPRHDTVYWYQQGPGQDPQFLISFYEKMQSDKGSIPDRFSAQQFSDYHSELNMSSLELGDSALYFCASSIRGRGANEKLFFGSGTQLSVL.

The rearrangement links TRBV2 to TRBJ2-7; D is uncertain. The CDR3 is 14 amino acids. Germline V gene sequence: CDR1 SNHLY, CDR2 FYNNEI. V lost 4 bases and J 1 base, leaving 11 bases between the germline ends. Here the CDR3 DNA reads TGTGCCAGCAGTGGCGTCAGGATTTCCTACGAGCAGTACTTC. Protein sequence: CASSGVRISYEQYF.

V and J are TRBV19 and TRBJ2-6; 9 nucleotides agree with TRBD1. The germline CDR1 and CDR2 sequences are LNHDA and SQIVND (reference sequence). The CDR3 runs 16 residues. The V and J ends lost 6 bases and 3 bases, in that order; junction bases with no gene match: 6. CDR3 DNA: TGTGCCAGTAGACAACAGGGGGCTGGTGGGGCCAACGTCCTGACTTTC. Translation gives CASRQQGAGGANVLTF.

With respect to this clone: Germline is not matched at one junction end, which may reflect a read error. V gene TRBV7-9 combines with J gene TRBJ1-1; D might be TRBD1 (5 bases). The CDR3 is 13 amino acids. Germline CDR1 SEHNR, CDR2 FQNEAQ (reference sequence). The CDR3 nucleotides are TGTGCCAGCAGCTTAGATGAGGGGACTGAAGCCTTCTTT. Translation: CASSLDEGTEAFF.

The chain recombines TRBV6-5 with TRBJ1-1, with unresolved D. V dropped 0 bases and J dropped 1 base, with 6 bases sitting between them. Germline V gene sequence: CDR1 MNHEY, CDR2 SVGAGI. This CDR3 contains 14 residues. CDR3 residues: CASSYSPRNTEAFF. Written as DNA, the CDR3 is TGTGCCAGCAGTTACTCCCCGAGGAACACTGAAGCTTTCTTT.

V gene TRBV28 combines with J gene TRBJ1-1; 9 bases map to TRBD1. Germline CDR1 is MDHEN and CDR2 is SYDVKM. V lost 2 bases to trimming and J lost 3 bases; unmatched junction nucleotides: 1. The CDR3 covers 14 residues. As DNA, the CDR3 is TGTGCCAGCAGTTTAGGGGACAGGGACACTGAAGCTTTCTTT. This translates into CASSLGDRDTEAFF.

This clone came up once. The rearrangement links TRBV28 to TRBJ1-3; TRBD1 is a possible D gene (6 bases). The germline CDR1 and CDR2 sequences are MDHEN and SYDVKM. The germline V and J ends were trimmed by 3 bases and 0 bases, with 9 bases remaining between them. This CDR3 has 15 residues. The DNA for the CDR3 is TGTGCCAGCAGTTTTGGGGGCGGCTCTGGAAACACCATATATTTT. Translated, it gives CASSFGGGSGNTIYF. The complete variable domain, with remaining parts taken from reference TRBV28 and TRBJ1-3, reads DVKVTQSSRYLVKRTGEKVFLECVQDMDHENMFWYRQDPGLGLRLIYFSYDVKMKEKGDIPEGYSVSREKKERFSLILESASTNQTSMYLCASSFGGGSGNTIYFGEGSWLTVV.

This clone is a singleton in its sample. The CDR3 loop is CASRASGGIGQFF. The DNA for the CDR3 is TGTGCCAGCAGGGCTAGCGGGGGAATAGGGCAGTTCTTC. This rearrangement joins TRBV5-4 to TRBJ2-1; 10 bases agree with TRBD2. The V and J ends lost 5 bases and 12 bases, in that order; junction bases with no gene match: 8. The CDR3 extends over 13 amino acids. CDR1 is SGHNT and CDR2 is YYREEE in the germline V gene (reference sequence).

This clone appeared a single time. The chain employs TRBV28 and TRBJ2-3; 9 bases map to TRBD2. Losses at the gene ends were 6 bases for V and 6 bases for J; bases not matched to a gene: 4. Germline V gene data show CDR1 as MDHEN and CDR2 as SYDVKM. This CDR3 has 13 amino acids. The CDR3 loop is CASRVSGSDTQYF. CDR3 sequence (DNA): TGTGCCAGCAGGGTTAGCGGGAGTGATACGCAGTATTTT.

This rearrangement joins TRBV2 to TRBJ1-2, with 8 bases identical to TRBD1. Germline V gives CDR1 SNHLY, CDR2 FYNNEI. The CDR3 length is 18 residues. V was clipped by 4 bases and J by 0 bases; unmatched bases: 13. The CDR3 coding sequence is TGTGCCAGCAGTGGATACAATGGCAGGGGGCAAGCTAACTATGGCTACACCTTC. Protein: CASSGYNGRGQANYGYTF.

The chain couples TRBV4-2 to TRBJ1-5; perhaps TRBD1 as D (5 bases). V lost 0 bases, J lost 5 bases, and 14 bases lay in between. In germline, CDR1 is LGHNA, CDR2 YNFKEQ. The CDR3 consists of 16 residues. CDR3 protein: CASSQDTGGWDQPQHF. The CDR3 region has the DNA TGTGCCAGCAGCCAAGATACCGGGGGGTGGGATCAGCCCCAGCATTTT.

The chain recombines TRBV13 with TRBJ2-7, with D tentatively TRBD2 (6 bases). Germline V CDR1 and CDR2: PRHDT, FYEKMQ (reference sequence). The V end lost 5 bases, the J end lost 3 bases, and 11 bases lay between the germline ends. The CDR3 sequence is 13 residues long. Here the CDR3 reads CASSRENLYEQYF. CDR3 DNA sequence: TGTGCCAGCAGCCGGGAGAACCTCTACGAGCAGTACTTC.